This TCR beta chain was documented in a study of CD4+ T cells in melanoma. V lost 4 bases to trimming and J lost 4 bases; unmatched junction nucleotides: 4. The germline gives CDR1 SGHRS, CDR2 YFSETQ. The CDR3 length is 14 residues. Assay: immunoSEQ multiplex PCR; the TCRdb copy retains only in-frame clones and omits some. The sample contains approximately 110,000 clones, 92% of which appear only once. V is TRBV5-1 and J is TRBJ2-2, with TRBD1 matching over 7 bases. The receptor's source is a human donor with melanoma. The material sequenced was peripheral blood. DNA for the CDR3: TGCGCCAGCAGCACGGGACAGACCACCGGGGAGCTGTTTTTT. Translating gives CASSTGQTTGELFF. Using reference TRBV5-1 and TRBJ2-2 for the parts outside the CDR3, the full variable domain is KAGVTQTPRYLIKTRGQQVTLSCSPISGHRSVSWYQQTPGQGLQFLFEYFSETQRNKGNFPGRFSGRQFSNSRSEMNVSTLELGDSALYLCASSTGQTTGELFFGEGSRLTVL.